A single sample gave rise to the 3 T cell receptor beta chains below, sequenced in a study of lymphopenia after photon versus proton radiotherapy. Assay: immunoSEQ multiplex PCR; the TCRdb copy retains only in-frame clones and omits some. Of 25,000 to 30,000 clones in the sample, around 85% are singletons; the top ten hold around 30%. Sequencing used peripheral blood, obtained from a patient treated with photon-based radiotherapy. Receptors originate from a man aged 50 or older with gastric cancer.

This chain links TRBV10-2 with TRBJ2-7, with D perhaps TRBD2 (5 bases). Germline loops: CDR1 WSHSY, CDR2 SAAADI. This CDR3 region has 12 residues. Trimming cost V 2 bases and J 3 bases, with 5 bases left between them. The CDR3 spells CASSERGYEQYF. The CDR3 DNA is TGCGCCAGCAGTGAGCGGGGCTACGAGCAGTACTTC.

This clone turned up a few times. The rearrangement joins TRBV7-3 to TRBJ2-7; tentative D call: TRBD1 (5 bases). CDR3 length: 16 amino acids. Trimming pared 7 bases from V and 2 bases from J, leaving 21 bases between. Germline assignment: CDR1 SGHTA and CDR2 FQGTGA. This CDR3 is CASKRTRDSRTYEQYV. The CDR3, as DNA: TGTGCCAGCAAGCGAACCAGAGACAGCAGAACCTACGAGCAGTACGTC.

The chain couples TRBV2 to TRBJ1-2; 8 bases align to TRBD1. J was trimmed by 5 bases and V by 11 bases; bases with no gene match: 10. Germline loops: CDR1 SNHLY, CDR2 FYNNEI. The CDR3 loop spans 13 amino acids. CDR3 DNA: TGTGCCGGAGAGGACAGGGCTAGATATGGCTACACCTTC. Translated: CAGEDRARYGYTF.